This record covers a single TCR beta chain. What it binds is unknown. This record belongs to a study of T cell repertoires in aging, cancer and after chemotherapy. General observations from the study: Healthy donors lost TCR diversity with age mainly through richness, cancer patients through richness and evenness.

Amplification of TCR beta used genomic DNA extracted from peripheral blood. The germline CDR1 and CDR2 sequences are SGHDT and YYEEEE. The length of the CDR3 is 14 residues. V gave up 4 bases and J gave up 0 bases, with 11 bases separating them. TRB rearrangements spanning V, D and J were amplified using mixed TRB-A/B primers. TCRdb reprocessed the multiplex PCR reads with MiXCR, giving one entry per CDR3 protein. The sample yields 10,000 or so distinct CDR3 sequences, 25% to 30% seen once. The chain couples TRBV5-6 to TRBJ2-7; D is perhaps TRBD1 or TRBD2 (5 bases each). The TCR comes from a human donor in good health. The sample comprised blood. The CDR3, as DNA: TGTGCCAGCAGCCTGTGGGACGGCTCCTACGAGCAGTACTTC. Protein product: CASSLWDGSYEQYF.